This T cell receptor beta chain appears in the sequencing data of a study of PD-1 blockade in classical Hodgkin lymphoma. Overall study: Patients were given intravenous nivolumab, 3 mg/kg, every 2 weeks.

Generated by immunoSEQ multiplex PCR, the TCRdb table keeps only in-frame clones and is missing some. The sample includes about 22,000 clones, 74% of them seen just once. Brentuximab vedotin exposure varied among the patients, all of whom had relapsed after autologous stem cell transplantation. With V trimmed by 5 bases and J by 9 bases, 10 bases remained unmatched. Looked up from germline, CDR1 is SGHNT and CDR2 is YYREEE (reference sequence). The CDR3 runs 14 residues. The chain links TRBV5-4 to TRBJ2-1; the match to TRBD1 covers 8 bases. This sequence originates from a human donor with classical Hodgkin lymphoma. Specimen: peripheral blood mononuclear cells (PBMCs), collected at baseline. Written as DNA, the CDR3 is TGTGCCAGCAGGGGCACGACAGGGGCCGCTGAGCAGTTCTTC. It translates to CASRGTTGAAEQFF.